This TCR beta chain is from a study of regulatory T cells in long-lasting Graves disease. Overall study context: Graves' cases, newly diagnosed, had used antithyroid drugs under 3 months.

The study's findings and limits: Having few samples may have compromised the accuracy.

A word on this clonotype: The antigen remains undetermined.

Arm-PCR of CDR3 regions and iRepertoire HTBI primers were the basis on which TCR beta libraries were built. In TCRdb, the multiplex PCR reads were re-called with MiXCR into one record per CDR3 protein. The sample carries about 560,000 distinct CDR3 sequences, about 16% recorded once. Time point described: newly diagnosed GD, antithyroid drugs for less than 3 months. Isolated PBMC RNA provided the starting material for the TCR library. These data were also filed under a second study, of T cells in Graves' hyperthyroidism and ophthalmopathy. That publication notes: Peripheral blood also featured most of the thyroid clonotypes expanded above 0.001.

The origin of this receptor is a man aged 18-30 years with Graves disease. This sample comprised peripheral blood mononuclear cells (PBMCs), obtained at new diagnosis, from a patient treated with antithyroid drugs.

CDR3 amino acids: CASSIVGTSEEQYF. CDR3 bases: TGTGCCAGTAGTATAGTTGGGACCTCGGAGGAGCAGTACTTC. The chain has TRBV19 and TRBJ2-7, with D perhaps given as TRBD1 or TRBD2 (5 bases each). The CDR3 sequence is 14 residues long. V dropped 1 base and J dropped 7 bases, with 14 bases sitting between them. Germline CDR1 and CDR2: LNHDA and SQIVND (reference sequence).